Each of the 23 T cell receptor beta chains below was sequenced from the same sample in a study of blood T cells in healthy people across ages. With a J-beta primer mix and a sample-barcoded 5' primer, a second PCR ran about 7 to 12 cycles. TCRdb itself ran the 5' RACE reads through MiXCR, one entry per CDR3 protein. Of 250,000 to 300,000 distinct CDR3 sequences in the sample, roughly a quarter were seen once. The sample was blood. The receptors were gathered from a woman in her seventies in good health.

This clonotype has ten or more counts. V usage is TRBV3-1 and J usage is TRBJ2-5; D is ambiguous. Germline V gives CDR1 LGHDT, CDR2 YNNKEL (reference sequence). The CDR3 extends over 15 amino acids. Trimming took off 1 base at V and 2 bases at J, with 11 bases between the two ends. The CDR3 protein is CASSQVAHPQETQYF. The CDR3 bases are TGTGCCAGCAGCCAAGTGGCTCATCCACAAGAGACCCAGTACTTC.

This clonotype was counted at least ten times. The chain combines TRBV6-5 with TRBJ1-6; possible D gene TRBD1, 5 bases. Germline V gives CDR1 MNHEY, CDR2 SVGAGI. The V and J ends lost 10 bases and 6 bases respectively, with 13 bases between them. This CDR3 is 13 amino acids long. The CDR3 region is CATSGPLNSPLHF. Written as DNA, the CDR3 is TGTGCCACGTCGGGACCGCTTAATTCACCCCTCCACTTT.

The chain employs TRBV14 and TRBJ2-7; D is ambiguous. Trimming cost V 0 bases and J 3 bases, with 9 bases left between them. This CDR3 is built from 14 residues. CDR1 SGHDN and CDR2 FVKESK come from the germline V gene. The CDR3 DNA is TGTGCCAGCAGCCAAGATCAAGGTTACTACGAGCAGTACTTC. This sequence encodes CASSQDQGYYEQYF.

This CDR3 reads CSVLAGASYGYTF. DNA of the CDR3: TGCAGCGTTCTAGCCGGGGCCAGCTATGGCTACACCTTC. This chain joins TRBV29-1 and TRBJ1-2; TRBD1 might be the D (5 bases). The ends were cut back, 5 bases at V and 4 bases at J, with 14 bases in the middle. Germline-derived CDR1 and CDR2 are SQVTM and ANQGSEA. CDR3 length: 13 residues.

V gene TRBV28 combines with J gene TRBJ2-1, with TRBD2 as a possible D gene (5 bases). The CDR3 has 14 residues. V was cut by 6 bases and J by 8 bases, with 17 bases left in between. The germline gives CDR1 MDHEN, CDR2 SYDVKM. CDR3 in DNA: TGTGCCAGCAGAGATACACGGACTCGCGATGAGCAGTTCTTC. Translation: CASRDTRTRDEQFF.

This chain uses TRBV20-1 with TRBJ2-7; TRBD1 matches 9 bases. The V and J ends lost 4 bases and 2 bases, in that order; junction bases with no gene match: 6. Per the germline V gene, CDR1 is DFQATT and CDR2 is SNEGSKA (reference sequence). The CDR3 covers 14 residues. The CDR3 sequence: CSAKTGGSAYEQYF. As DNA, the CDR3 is TGCAGTGCTAAAACAGGGGGCAGCGCCTACGAGCAGTACTTC.

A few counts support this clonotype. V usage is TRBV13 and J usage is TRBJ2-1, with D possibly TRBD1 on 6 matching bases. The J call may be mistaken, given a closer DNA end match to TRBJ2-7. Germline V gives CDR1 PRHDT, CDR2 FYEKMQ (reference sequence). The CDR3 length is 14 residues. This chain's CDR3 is CASSLGQGHYEQYF. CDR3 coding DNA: TGTGCCAGCAGCTTAGGTCAGGGGCACTACGAGCAGTACTTC.

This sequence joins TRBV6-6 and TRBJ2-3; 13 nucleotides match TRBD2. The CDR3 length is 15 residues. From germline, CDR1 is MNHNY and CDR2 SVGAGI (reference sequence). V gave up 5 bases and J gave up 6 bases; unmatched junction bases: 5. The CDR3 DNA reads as TGTGCCAGCAGTCCCGGGACTAGCGGGGCGGATACGCAGTATTTT. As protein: CASSPGTSGADTQYF.

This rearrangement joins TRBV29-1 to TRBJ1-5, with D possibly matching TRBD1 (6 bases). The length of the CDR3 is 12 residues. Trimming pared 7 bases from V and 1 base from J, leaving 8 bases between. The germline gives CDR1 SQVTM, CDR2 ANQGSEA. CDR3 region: CSAGHSNQPQHF. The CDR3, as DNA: TGCAGCGCGGGACACAGCAATCAGCCCCAGCATTTT.

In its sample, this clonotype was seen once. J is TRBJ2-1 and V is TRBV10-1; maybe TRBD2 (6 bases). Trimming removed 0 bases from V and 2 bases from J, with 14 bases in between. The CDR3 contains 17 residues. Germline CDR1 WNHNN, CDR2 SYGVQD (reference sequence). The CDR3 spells CASSESYRPGAYNEQFF. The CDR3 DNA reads TGCGCCAGCAGTGAGTCCTACAGGCCGGGGGCCTACAATGAGCAGTTCTTC.

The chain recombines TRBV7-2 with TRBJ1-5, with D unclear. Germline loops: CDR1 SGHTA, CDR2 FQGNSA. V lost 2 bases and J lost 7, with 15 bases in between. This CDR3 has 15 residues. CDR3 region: CASSLWREEGQPQHF. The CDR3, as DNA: TGTGCCAGCAGCTTATGGAGGGAAGAAGGGCAGCCCCAGCATTTT.

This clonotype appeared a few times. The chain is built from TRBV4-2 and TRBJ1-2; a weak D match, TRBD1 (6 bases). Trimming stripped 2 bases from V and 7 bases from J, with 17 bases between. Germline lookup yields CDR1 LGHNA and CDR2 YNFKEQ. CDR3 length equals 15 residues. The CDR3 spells CASSQKQGFEGGYTF. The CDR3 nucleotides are TGTGCCAGCAGCCAAAAACAGGGATTCGAAGGTGGCTACACCTTC.

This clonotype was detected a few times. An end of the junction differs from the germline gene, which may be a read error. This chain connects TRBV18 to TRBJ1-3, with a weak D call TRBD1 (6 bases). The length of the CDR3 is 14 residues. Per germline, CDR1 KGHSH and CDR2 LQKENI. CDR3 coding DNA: TGTGCCAGCTCTCCACAGGGAACTGGAAACACCATATATTTT. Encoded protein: CASSPQGTGNTIYF.

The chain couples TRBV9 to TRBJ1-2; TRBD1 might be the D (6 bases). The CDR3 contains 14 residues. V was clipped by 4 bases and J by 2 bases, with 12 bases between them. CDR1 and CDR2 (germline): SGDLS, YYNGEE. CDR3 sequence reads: CASSWDTLNYGYTF. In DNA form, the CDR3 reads TGTGCCAGCAGCTGGGACACCCTGAACTATGGCTACACCTTC.

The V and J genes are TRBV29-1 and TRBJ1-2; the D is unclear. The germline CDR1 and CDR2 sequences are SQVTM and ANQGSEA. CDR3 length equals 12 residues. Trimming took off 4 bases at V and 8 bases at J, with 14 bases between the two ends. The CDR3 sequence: CSVAGSQPGYTF. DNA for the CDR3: TGCAGCGTTGCCGGTTCACAACCGGGCTACACCTTC.

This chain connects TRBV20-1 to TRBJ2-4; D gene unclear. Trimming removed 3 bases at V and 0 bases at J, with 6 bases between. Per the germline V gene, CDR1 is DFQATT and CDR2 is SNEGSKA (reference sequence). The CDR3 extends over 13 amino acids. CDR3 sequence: CSASKGAKNIQYF. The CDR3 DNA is TGCAGTGCTAGTAAGGGAGCCAAAAACATTCAGTACTTC.

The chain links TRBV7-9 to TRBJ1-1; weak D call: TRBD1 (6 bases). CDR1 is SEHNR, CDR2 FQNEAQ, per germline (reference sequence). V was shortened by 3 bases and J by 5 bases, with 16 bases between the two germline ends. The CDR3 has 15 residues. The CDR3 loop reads CASSFFGGAGTEAFF. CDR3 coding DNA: TGTGCCAGCAGCTTCTTCGGGGGCGCGGGGACTGAAGCTTTCTTT.

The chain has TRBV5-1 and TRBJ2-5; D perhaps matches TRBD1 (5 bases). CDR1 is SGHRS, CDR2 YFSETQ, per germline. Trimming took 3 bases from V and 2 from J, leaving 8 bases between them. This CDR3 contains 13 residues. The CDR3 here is CASSWGIQETQYF. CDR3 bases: TGCGCCAGCAGCTGGGGCATACAAGAGACCCAGTACTTC.

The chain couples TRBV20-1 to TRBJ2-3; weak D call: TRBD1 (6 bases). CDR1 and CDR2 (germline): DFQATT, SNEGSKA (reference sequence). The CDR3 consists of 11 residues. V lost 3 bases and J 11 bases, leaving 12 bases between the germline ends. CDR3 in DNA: TGCAGTGCTAGCAGGGGCTTGGGGCAGTATTTT. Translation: CSASRGLGQYF.

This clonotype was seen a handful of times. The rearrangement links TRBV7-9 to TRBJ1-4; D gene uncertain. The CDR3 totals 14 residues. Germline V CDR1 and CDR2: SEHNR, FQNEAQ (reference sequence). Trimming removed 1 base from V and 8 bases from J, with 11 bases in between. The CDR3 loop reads CASSLGSHGEKLFF. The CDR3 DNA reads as TGTGCCAGCAGCTTAGGTAGCCACGGGGAAAAACTGTTTTTT.

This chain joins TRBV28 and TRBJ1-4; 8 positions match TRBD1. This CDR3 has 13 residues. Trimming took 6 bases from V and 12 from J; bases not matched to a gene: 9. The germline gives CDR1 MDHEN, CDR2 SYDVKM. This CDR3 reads CASSLTGAAELFF. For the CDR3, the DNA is TGTGCCAGCAGCTTGACAGGGGCCGCGGAACTGTTTTTT. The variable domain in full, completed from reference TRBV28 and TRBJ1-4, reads DVKVTQSSRYLVKRTGEKVFLECVQDMDHENMFWYRQDPGLGLRLIYFSYDVKMKEKGDIPEGYSVSREKKERFSLILESASTNQTSMYLCASSLTGAAELFFGSGTQLSVL.

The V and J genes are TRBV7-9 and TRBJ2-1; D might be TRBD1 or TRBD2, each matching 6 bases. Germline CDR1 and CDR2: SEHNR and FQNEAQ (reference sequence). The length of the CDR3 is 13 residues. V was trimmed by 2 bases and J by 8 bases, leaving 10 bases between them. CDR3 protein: CASSLKGGDEQFF. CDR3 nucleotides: TGTGCCAGCAGCTTAAAGGGGGGCGATGAGCAGTTCTTC.

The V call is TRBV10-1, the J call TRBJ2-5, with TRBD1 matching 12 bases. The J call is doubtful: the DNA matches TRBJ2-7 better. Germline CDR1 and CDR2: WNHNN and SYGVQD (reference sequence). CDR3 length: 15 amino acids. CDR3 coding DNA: TGCGCCAGCAGTGAGTGGGACAGGGGGCTCCACGAGCAGTACTTC. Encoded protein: CASSEWDRGLHEQYF.